What follows are 29 T cell receptor beta chains derived from one specimen sequenced in a study of control samples from healthy donors and cancer patients. Assay: immunoSEQ multiplex PCR; the TCRdb copy retains only in-frame clones and omits some. Here the sample spans 100,000 to 150,000 clones, approximately 91% being singletons. Sequencing input: blood. The receptors were gathered from a man in his forties or fifties in good health.

This clone was seen just once. J is TRBJ1-2 and V is TRBV19; TRBD1 agrees at 9 bases. This CDR3 contains 13 residues. Germline CDR1 and CDR2: LNHDA and SQIVND (reference sequence). J lost 4 bases, V lost 5 bases, and 2 bases had no gene match. CDR3 amino acids: CASSGTGTYGYTF. The CDR3 coding sequence is TGTGCCAGTAGTGGGACAGGGACCTATGGCTACACCTTC.

The sample holds one count of this clone. This chain joins TRBV10-3 and TRBJ2-1; D perhaps matches TRBD1 (5 bases). V was trimmed by 3 bases and J by 11 bases, leaving 8 bases between them. This CDR3 spans 11 amino acids. CDR1 ENHRY and CDR2 SYGVKD come from the germline V gene. CDR3 DNA sequence: TGTGCCATCAGTGACACAGGTCAGCAGTTCTTC. Its translation is CAISDTGQQFF.

The chain links TRBV28 to TRBJ2-7, with 12 bases matching TRBD2. The CDR3 has 17 amino acids. The V gene's germline CDR1 is MDHEN and CDR2 SYDVKM. V shed 0 bases, J shed 7 bases, and the junction held 10 bases outside the gene matches. Here the CDR3 DNA reads TGTGCCAGCAGTTTATGGAGACTAGCGGGGGCCTCCGGAGAGCAGTACTTC. This sequence encodes CASSLWRLAGASGEQYF.

V gene TRBV9 combines with J gene TRBJ2-3; D ambiguous. Germline values: CDR1 SGDLS, CDR2 YYNGEE. V was shortened by 4 bases and J by 1 base, with 4 bases between the two germline ends. The length of the CDR3 is 12 residues. For the CDR3, the DNA is TGTGCCAGCAGCTACCGCACAGATACGCAGTATTTT. The encoded protein is CASSYRTDTQYF.

V and J are TRBV18 and TRBJ2-6; D uncertain. The CDR3 spans 14 residues. The V end was cut by 6 bases, the J end by 0 bases, with 6 bases between. The germline V gene encodes CDR1 KGHSH and CDR2 LQKENI. Here the CDR3 DNA reads TGTGCCAGCTCGCGGAGCTCTGGGGCCAACGTCCTGACTTTC. Protein: CASSRSSGANVLTF.

This rearrangement joins TRBV29-1 to TRBJ2-3; D tentatively reads TRBD1 or TRBD2 (5 bases each). Trimming cost V 3 bases and J 2 bases, with 12 bases left between them. Germline V lookup: CDR1 SQVTM, CDR2 ANQGSEA. The CDR3 runs to 14 residues. CDR3 residues: CSVDGGEVTDTQYF. As DNA, the CDR3 is TGCAGCGTTGATGGGGGTGAGGTCACAGATACGCAGTATTTT.

The chain uses TRBV9 and TRBJ2-3; 16 positions agree with TRBD2. The V gene's germline CDR1 is SGDLS and CDR2 YYNGEE. The V gene end was trimmed by 3 bases and the J gene end by 9 bases; junction bases not matched to a gene: 7. The CDR3 loop spans 16 amino acids. The CDR3 reads CASSAGTSGGAGTQYF. The CDR3 bases are TGTGCCAGCAGCGCCGGGACTAGCGGGGGGGCAGGCACGCAGTATTTT.

This chain joins TRBV30 and TRBJ1-3; D gene unclear. V lost 4 bases, J lost 0 bases, and 10 bases lay in between. The length of the CDR3 is 14 residues. CDR1 is GTSNPN, CDR2 SVGIG, per germline (reference sequence). CDR3 sequence reads: CAWNPRSSGNTIYF. In nucleotides, the CDR3 is TGTGCCTGGAATCCCCGTAGCTCTGGAAACACCATATATTTT.

This clone was counted a few times. The rearrangement joins TRBV7-8 to TRBJ2-2; 10 nucleotides align to TRBD1. The J segment lost 3 bases and the V segment lost 7 bases, leaving 2 bases of the junction unmatched. Germline V CDR1 and CDR2: SGHVS, FQNEAQ. The CDR3 is 14 amino acids. The CDR3 loop reads CASKTGGDTGELFF. Written as DNA, the CDR3 is TGTGCCAGCAAGACAGGGGGCGACACCGGGGAGCTGTTTTTT.

V usage is TRBV28 and J usage is TRBJ2-7, with TRBD2 matching over 12 bases. With V trimmed by 2 bases and J by 3 bases, 8 bases remained unmatched. The CDR3 spans 17 residues. Per the germline V gene, CDR1 is MDHEN and CDR2 is SYDVKM. The CDR3 is CASSLTSGGFGNYEQYF. The CDR3 nucleotides are TGTGCCAGCAGTTTAACTAGCGGGGGGTTTGGGAACTACGAGCAGTACTTC.

The rearrangement links TRBV18 to TRBJ2-2, with a weak D call TRBD1 (5 bases). V lost 5 bases to trimming and J lost 1 base, with 8 bases between them. CDR1 is KGHSH, CDR2 LQKENI, per germline. The CDR3 loop spans 14 amino acids. For the CDR3, the DNA is TGTGCCAGCTCATCAGGACAGAACACCGGGGAGCTGTTTTTT. Its protein product is CASSSGQNTGELFF.

In this sample, this clone turned up once. The rearrangement links TRBV2 to TRBJ1-2; a possible D gene is TRBD1 (6 bases). From germline, CDR1 is SNHLY and CDR2 FYNNEI. The CDR3 is made up of 14 amino acids. Between the trimmed V and J ends, which lost 5 bases and 2 bases, there was a span of 12 bases. This CDR3 is CASSRGDTNYGYTF. The DNA for the CDR3 is TGTGCCAGCAGTCGTGGGGACACCAACTATGGCTACACCTTC.

This clone has a handful of counts. The chain carries TRBV24-1 and TRBJ2-1; TRBD1 aligns across 7 bases. Germline CDR1 is KGHDR and CDR2 is SFDVKD. Trimming took 5 bases from V and 3 from J; bases not matched to a gene: 9. The CDR3 contains 16 residues. CDR3 loop: CATSGTDRADYNEQFF. CDR3 in DNA: TGTGCCACCAGTGGTACCGACAGGGCCGACTACAATGAGCAGTTCTTC.

The chain recombines TRBV9 with TRBJ2-1; 12 bases agree with TRBD2. The CDR3 totals 15 residues. In germline, CDR1 is SGDLS, CDR2 YYNGEE. With V trimmed by 3 bases and J by 5 bases, 3 bases remained unmatched. CDR3 sequence: CASSATSGGDNEQFF. CDR3 DNA sequence: TGTGCCAGCAGCGCGACTAGCGGGGGTGACAATGAGCAGTTCTTC. Using reference TRBV9 and TRBJ2-1 for the parts outside the CDR3, the full variable domain is DSGVTQTPKHLITATGQRVTLRCSPRSGDLSVYWYQQSLDQGLQFLIQYYNGEERAKGNILERFSAQQFPDLHSELNLSSLELGDSALYFCASSATSGGDNEQFFGPGTRLTVL.

The chain is built from TRBV6-5 and TRBJ1-5, with D unresolved. The length of the CDR3 is 13 residues. V gave up 2 bases and J gave up 2 bases, with 4 bases separating them. Germline CDR1 is MNHEY and CDR2 is SVGAGI. The CDR3 loop reads CASSYRGNQPQHF. The CDR3 region has the DNA TGTGCCAGCAGTTACAGGGGCAATCAGCCCCAGCATTTT.

The table lists this clone with a count of one. The chain couples TRBV30 to TRBJ2-7, with 8 bases fitting TRBD1. Germline CDR1 GTSNPN, CDR2 SVGIG (reference sequence). The CDR3 is made up of 11 amino acids. The junction had 4 bases not matched to a gene; V was cut back by 4 bases and J by 8 bases. CDR3 residues: CAWNRQGKQYF. CDR3 nucleotides: TGTGCCTGGAACAGACAGGGGAAGCAGTACTTC. Together with reference TRBV30 and TRBJ2-7, the CDR3 gives the full variable domain: SQTIHQWPATLVQPVGSPLSLECTVEGTSNPNLYWYRQAAGRGLQLLFYSVGIGQISSEVPQNLSASRPQDRQFILSSKKLLLSDSGFYLCAWNRQGKQYFGPGTRLTVT.

The rearrangement links TRBV11-3 to TRBJ2-6; weak D call: TRBD2 (6 bases). The V gene's germline CDR1 is SGHNT and CDR2 YENEEA. The CDR3 spans 18 residues. Trimming shortened V by 5 bases and J by 0 bases, and 17 bases separated the two germline ends. Written as DNA, the CDR3 is TGTGCCAGCAGCAAAATCGGGACTCACGTCTCTGGGGCCAACGTCCTGACTTTC. Translating it yields CASSKIGTHVSGANVLTF.

The chain has TRBV6-4 and TRBJ2-7; 13 nucleotides match TRBD2. CDR1 is MRHNA and CDR2 is SNTAGT in the germline V gene. This CDR3 has 14 residues. V lost 5 bases to trimming and J lost 6 bases; unmatched junction nucleotides: 4. The CDR3 DNA is TGTGCCAGCAGTCCTGGACTAGCGGGGGCCGAGCAGTACTTC. Amino acid sequence: CASSPGLAGAEQYF.

This chain links TRBV28 with TRBJ1-5; 7 bases agree with TRBD1. The CDR3 has 14 amino acids. V lost 10 bases and J lost 7; bases outside the gene matches: 13. The germline V gene encodes CDR1 MDHEN and CDR2 SYDVKM. The CDR3 reads CATGQVGHGQPQHF. In DNA, the CDR3 is TGTGCCACCGGACAGGTAGGACACGGGCAGCCCCAGCATTTT.

This clone was recorded a few times. CDR3 region: CASKPGGNTIYF. The CDR3 nucleotides are TGTGCCAGCAAGCCAGGGGGAAACACCATATATTTT. The chain recombines TRBV12-3 or TRBV12-4 with TRBJ1-3, with D possibly matching TRBD1 (5 bases). V lost 7 bases, J lost 4 bases, and 8 bases lay in between. The CDR3 loop spans 12 amino acids.

This clone was detected only once. The chain has TRBV20-1 and TRBJ1-2; the D is unclear. V gave up 7 bases and J gave up 7 bases, with 4 bases separating them. Germline V gene data show CDR1 as DFQATT and CDR2 as SNEGSKA (reference sequence). This CDR3 region has 8 residues. The CDR3 sequence is CSVVGYTF. CDR3 nucleotides: TGCAGTGTTGTTGGCTACACCTTC.

The rearrangement uses TRBV7-2 and TRBJ2-5; 10 nucleotides line up with TRBD2. The CDR3 has 15 amino acids. Germline CDR1 SGHTA, CDR2 FQGNSA. J lost 5 bases, V lost 4 bases, and 7 bases had no gene match. This CDR3 is CASSYGLAAPETQYF. For the CDR3, the DNA is TGTGCCAGCAGCTACGGACTAGCGGCCCCCGAGACCCAGTACTTC.

This clone has just a few counts. J is TRBJ2-7 and V is TRBV11-2; D gene uncertain. V lost 8 bases, J lost 4 bases, and 12 bases lay in between. The CDR3 totals 12 residues. Looked up from germline, CDR1 is SGHAT and CDR2 is FQNNGV. The CDR3 DNA follows: TGTGCCAGCGGTGGCAGGTCATACGAGCAGTACTTC. Amino acid sequence: CASGGRSYEQYF.

The rearrangement joins TRBV19 to TRBJ2-6; weak D call: TRBD1 (5 bases). The CDR3 extends over 14 amino acids. From germline, CDR1 is LNHDA and CDR2 SQIVND (reference sequence). The ends were cut back, 6 bases at V and 4 bases at J, with 10 bases in the middle. The CDR3 spells CASRTGQGANVLTF. In DNA form, the CDR3 reads TGTGCCAGTAGAACCGGACAAGGGGCCAACGTCCTGACTTTC.

This clone was seen only once. This chain links TRBV6-6 with TRBJ2-5; D not resolved. Deletions cut 2 bases from V and 5 bases from J, with 3 bases between. CDR1 and CDR2 (germline): MNHNY, SVGAGI (reference sequence). CDR3 length: 11 residues. CDR3 DNA sequence: TGTGCCAGCAGTTACAGGGAGACCCAGTACTTC. It translates to CASSYRETQYF.

The V and J genes are TRBV7-9 and TRBJ1-2, with 7 bases that match TRBD1. V shed 6 bases and J 2 bases; nucleotides not matched to a gene: 9. CDR3 size: 15 residues. Germline V lookup: CDR1 SEHNR, CDR2 FQNEAQ (reference sequence). The CDR3 DNA follows: TGTGCCAGCAGTCTTCAGGGGGGGCACAACTATGGCTACACCTTC. This translates into CASSLQGGHNYGYTF.

The V gene is TRBV5-5, the J gene TRBJ1-5; 9 bases line up with TRBD1. Losses at the gene ends were 5 bases for V and 3 bases for J; bases not matched to a gene: 9. Germline V gene data show CDR1 as SGHKS and CDR2 as YYEKEE (reference sequence). This CDR3 is built from 16 residues. CDR3 in DNA: TGTGCCAGCAGTCAGCTTAGGACAGGGGACAATCAGCCCCAGCATTTT. Its translation: CASSQLRTGDNQPQHF.

The chain uses TRBV30 and TRBJ2-3, with 9 positions matching TRBD2. J lost 1 base, V lost 3 bases, and 5 bases had no gene match. The CDR3 contains 15 residues. The germline gives CDR1 GTSNPN, CDR2 SVGIG (reference sequence). The CDR3 nucleotides are TGTGCCTGGAGCTTTCCTAGCGGGGGCACAGATACGCAGTATTTT. This translates into CAWSFPSGGTDTQYF.

The chain combines TRBV5-6 with TRBJ2-7; D tentatively reads TRBD1 or TRBD2 (5 bases each). Per germline, CDR1 SGHDT and CDR2 YYEEEE. Trimming took 3 bases from V and 7 from J, leaving 17 bases between them. The CDR3 runs to 14 residues. The CDR3 sequence is CASSSPNREGEQYF. In DNA, the CDR3 is TGTGCCAGCAGCTCACCAAATAGAGAGGGGGAGCAGTACTTC.